These 11 T cell receptor beta chains share one sample of origin, sequenced in a study of T cells in Graves' hyperthyroidism and ophthalmopathy (dated by TCRdb to between 2017 and 2020). Libraries were made using multiplex PCR. The sequencer was an Illumina HiSeq 2000. The TCR beta CDR3 regions were amplified from the RNA transcripts. The first round of RT-PCR for the TCR CDR3 was performed with the HTBI primer set and the Qiagen OneStep RT-PCR kit. The public reads were run again by TCRdb, first through fastp at Q25 and then through MiXCR, and only productive beta chains were kept. Under each unique CDR3 protein, matching rows form one entry showing the most common genes and DNA. A total of around 440,000 distinct CDR3 sequences appear in this sample, about 15% of them only once. Of the sample, 13% to 15% falls within the top ten clones. Sequenced sample: blood. The receptors were sampled from a woman in her late teens or twenties with Graves' hyperthyroidism.

This clonotype was counted a few times. V gene TRBV7-9 combines with J gene TRBJ2-1, with D perhaps matching TRBD2 (6 bases). V lost 5 bases, J lost 11 bases, and 16 bases lay in between. Per germline, CDR1 SEHNR and CDR2 FQNEAQ (reference sequence). The CDR3 contains 13 residues. The CDR3 reads CASSREWRGKQFF. The CDR3 DNA reads TGTGCCAGCAGCCGCGAGTGGAGGGGTAAGCAGTTCTTC.

The sample holds many counts of this clonotype. The rearrangement joins TRBV2 to TRBJ2-7; perhaps TRBD2 as D (5 bases). Trimming removed 7 bases from V and 4 bases from J, with 14 bases in between. The CDR3 loop spans 13 amino acids. Germline V gene sequence: CDR1 SNHLY, CDR2 FYNNEI. This chain's CDR3 is CASMGREQYEQYF. The CDR3 bases are TGTGCCAGCATGGGAAGGGAGCAATACGAGCAGTACTTC.

This clonotype was found many times. The chain carries TRBV2 and TRBJ1-1, with D possibly matching TRBD1 (6 bases). CDR1 SNHLY and CDR2 FYNNEI come from the germline V gene. V lost 5 bases and J lost 7, with 17 bases in between. The CDR3 consists of 14 residues. The CDR3 nucleotides read TGTGCCAGCAGTCCTGGGGGGCAACAGGGTGAAGCTTTCTTT. Protein product: CASSPGGQQGEAFF.

This clonotype occurred many times. The chain combines TRBV7-2 with TRBJ2-3; D may be TRBD2 (6 bases). Germline values: CDR1 SGHTA, CDR2 FQGNSA. Trimming left V 2 bases short and J 4 bases short, with 16 bases between. The CDR3 spans 16 residues. The CDR3 sequence: CASSLNPRGGPDTQYF. The CDR3 nucleotides read TGTGCCAGCAGCTTAAATCCCCGGGGAGGCCCAGATACGCAGTATTTT. Full variable domain (rest looked up from reference TRBV7-2 and TRBJ2-3): GAGVSQSPSNKVTEKGKDVELRCDPISGHTALYWYRQSLGQGLEFLIYFQGNSAPDKSGLPSDRFSAERTGGSVSTLTIQRTQQEDSAVYLCASSLNPRGGPDTQYFGPGTRLTVL.

The CDR3: CSARGEQGIRETQYF. In DNA, the CDR3 is TGCAGTGCTAGAGGAGAACAGGGGATAAGAGAGACCCAGTACTTC. The V and J genes are TRBV20-1 and TRBJ2-5; 7 positions agree with TRBD1. The CDR3 consists of 15 residues. Germline V gene sequence: CDR1 DFQATT, CDR2 SNEGSKA (reference sequence). The J segment lost 4 bases and the V segment lost 1 base, leaving 9 bases of the junction unmatched.

About this clonotype itself: A much larger clone differs by one base, so this may be a read error. This CDR3 is missing its conserved last phenylalanine or tryptophan, likely due to a read error. This sequence joins TRBV6-5 and TRBJ2-7, with 9 bases identical to TRBD1. From germline, CDR1 is MNHEY and CDR2 SVGAGI. The CDR3 has 16 residues. With V trimmed by 2 bases and J by 1 base, 6 bases remained unmatched. This CDR3 reads CASSYPHRGLSYEQYL. In DNA, the CDR3 is TGTGCCAGCAGTTACCCCCACAGGGGGCTGTCCTACGAGCAGTACCTC.

V and J are TRBV20-1 and TRBJ2-4; the match to TRBD1 covers 8 bases. The CDR3 runs 15 residues. Germline CDR1 and CDR2: DFQATT and SNEGSKA (reference sequence). V lost 5 bases to trimming and J lost 1 base; unmatched junction nucleotides: 7. CDR3 nucleotide sequence: TGCAGTGCTGCCACAGGGGGTTCGGCCAAAAACATTCAGTACTTC. Translation: CSAATGGSAKNIQYF.

This clonotype was found many times. The rearrangement joins TRBV3-1 to TRBJ1-1, with D possibly TRBD1 on 6 matching bases. From germline, CDR1 is LGHDT and CDR2 YNNKEL (reference sequence). The V and J ends lost 1 base and 7 bases respectively, with 16 bases between them. CDR3 length equals 15 residues. The CDR3 region has the DNA TGTGCCAGCAGCCAAGTCCTACAGGGTTTCGGTGAAGCTTTCTTT. It codes for CASSQVLQGFGEAFF.

This clonotype has a handful of counts. This CDR3 reads CASTDNPSGNTIYF. DNA for the CDR3: TGCGCCAGTACGGACAATCCCTCTGGAAACACCATATATTTT. The chain joins TRBV5-1 to TRBJ1-3; the D gene is possibly TRBD1 (5 bases). Trimming took 8 bases from V and 0 from J, leaving 12 bases between them. CDR3 size: 14 residues. Germline lookup yields CDR1 SGHRS and CDR2 YFSETQ.

This chain connects TRBV6-2 or TRBV6-3 to TRBJ1-4; maybe TRBD1 (5 bases). The CDR3 loop spans 14 amino acids. V was trimmed by 6 bases and J by 4 bases, leaving 12 bases between them. CDR1 and CDR2 (germline): MNHEY, SVGEGT. CDR3 DNA: TGTGCCAGCAGGGGCGTGGGGGTTAATGAAAAACTGTTTTTT. Translating gives CASRGVGVNEKLFF.

This clonotype showed up many times. This sequence joins TRBV6-1 and TRBJ2-2, with D possibly TRBD2 on 7 matching bases. CDR3 length: 15 amino acids. The V gene's germline CDR1 is MNHNS and CDR2 SASEGT. V shed 7 bases and J shed 3 bases, with 15 bases lying between them. In DNA, the CDR3 is TGTGCCAGCACTGGGGGGGCAGTGGACACCGGGGAGCTGTTTTTT. Its translation is CASTGGAVDTGELFF.